This note documents a single T cell receptor (beta chain) sequence. Its antigen is currently unknown. From the germline J gene comes the end of the CDR3, since the read stops 3 residues before it. The protocol was immunoSEQ multiplex PCR, while the TCRdb copy is restricted to in-frame clones and leaves out a portion. The repertoire consists of some 28,000 clones, none detected only once. The data were taken from a study of T cell clonality in common variable immunodeficiency. Study conclusions and caveats: Authors noted CVID clonality's cause needs subpopulation repertoire sequencing. CVID subjects shared fewer TCRbeta clones than healthy controls did.

Germline V gene sequence: CDR1 SGHRS, CDR2 YFSETQ. CDR3 length: 16 residues. Trimming took off 0 bases at V and 3 bases at J, with 14 bases between the two ends. Sequencing was performed on peripheral blood mononuclear cells. This chain links TRBV5-1 with TRBJ2-3, with a weak D call TRBD1 (5 bases). This sequence originates from a person between 18 and 75 years old in good health. CDR3 sequence reads: CASSLALLGRTDTQYF. Incomplete CDR3 DNA: TGCGCCAGCAGCTTGGCCCTCTTGGGGCGGACAGATACG. Full variable domain (rest looked up from reference TRBV5-1 and TRBJ2-3): KAGVTQTPRYLIKTRGQQVTLSCSPISGHRSVSWYQQTPGQGLQFLFEYFSETQRNKGNFPGRFSGRQFSNSRSEMNVSTLELGDSALYLCASSLALLGRTDTQYFGPGTRLTVL.